A selection of T cell receptor beta chains follows, all from one sample in a study of cytomegalovirus exposure and HLA in healthy donors. Libraries were prepared by immunoSEQ multiplex PCR; TCRdb keeps only in-frame clonotypes and omits some of them. The table has some 150,000 clones, around 78% seen once. The sequenced sample was PBMCs. The origin of the receptors is a man in his forties or fifties in good health and CMV-seronegative. Each CDR3 is given with its conserved first and last residue. A D gene is named only where the DNA matches it firmly. A clone size is listed for some rows: how often the clone was seen (once, few, many), or a class if it is expanded.

d_gene	v_gene	j_gene	abundance	CDR3nt	CDR3aa
NA	TRBV4-3	TRBJ2-5	few	TGCGCCAGCAGCCCCCTGACACTAGGAACCCAAGAGACCCAGTACTTC	CASSPLTLGTQETQYF
TRBD1	TRBV5-4	TRBJ2-6	NA	TGTGCCAGCAGCCGCACGTTGCGACAGGGATCCGGGGCCAACGTCCTGACTTTC	CASSRTLRQGSGANVLTF
TRBD1	TRBV7-9	TRBJ1-3	NA	TGTGCCAGCAGCTTAACAGGGGGCAAAGGAAACACCATATATTTT	CASSLTGGKGNTIYF
TRBD2	TRBV5-1	TRBJ2-7	NA	TGCGCCAGCAGCCCTGGTCCTAGCGGGTTAACTTCCTACGAGCAGTACTTC	CASSPGPSGLTSYEQYF
TRBD2	TRBV6-4	TRBJ2-1	NA	TGTGCCAGCAGTGACGGGACTAGCGGCAATGAGCAGTTCTTC	CASSDGTSGNEQFF
NA	TRBV7-3	TRBJ2-1	once	TGTGCCAGCAGCTTATTCCCGAGCTCCTACAATGAGCAGTTCTTC	CASSLFPSSYNEQFF
NA	TRBV6-6	TRBJ2-3	NA	TGTGCCAGCACTAGGGGACCCCCGGGGGCAGATACGCAGTATTTT	CASTRGPPGADTQYF
TRBD2	TRBV5-1	TRBJ2-7	NA	TGCGCCAGCAGCTTACCGACCGGGACTAGCGGCTCCTACGAGCAGTACTTC	CASSLPTGTSGSYEQYF
TRBD2	TRBV28	TRBJ2-2	NA	TGTGCCAGCAGTTCGGGAGGGGATGGTGCCGGGGAGCTGTTTTTT	CASSSGGDGAGELFF
NA	TRBV10-3	TRBJ1-2	once	TGTGCCATCAGTGAGTCCTGGGGCAGGGTCTTTCGTCTAGACTATGGCTACACCTTC	CAISESWGRVFRLDYGYTF
TRBD2	TRBV4-3	TRBJ2-3	NA	TGCGCCAGCAGCCAAGTCCCGCGGGGGGGAGCAGATACGCAGTATTTT	CASSQVPRGGADTQYF
NA	TRBV7-9	TRBJ1-3	NA	TGTGCCAGCAGCTCCCGCCGGGACAACGGAAACACCATATATTTT	CASSSRRDNGNTIYF
NA	TRBV4-1	TRBJ1-1	NA	TGCGCCAGCAGCCAAGATTACTTGCGACGGAGGAACACTGAAGCTTTCTTT	CASSQDYLRRRNTEAFF
NA	TRBV9	TRBJ2-2	NA	TGTGCCAGCAGCGTAGCTAGCGGGGAGCTGTTTTTT	CASSVASGELFF
TRBD2	TRBV15	TRBJ2-3	NA	TGTGCCACCAGCAGAGATGGGAGGGGCTCAGATACGCAGTATTTT	CATSRDGRGSDTQYF
TRBD2	TRBV29-1	TRBJ2-7	NA	TGCAGCGTTGGGGTGGCTAGCGGGAGCCGCGAGCAGTACTTC	CSVGVASGSREQYF
NA	TRBV5-1	TRBJ2-3	NA	TGCGCCAGCAGCTTGCTCTCAGGCACAGATACGCAGTATTTT	CASSLLSGTDTQYF
NA	TRBV10-3	TRBJ1-2	NA	TGTGCCATCAAAATCCAGGAGGGATACTATGGCTACACCTTC	CAIKIQEGYYGYTF
TRBD1	TRBV27	TRBJ1-2	NA	TGTGCCAGCAGTGCTCCGGGACAGGGGATCTATGGCTACACCTTC	CASSAPGQGIYGYTF
TRBD1	TRBV11-2	TRBJ2-7	NA	TGTGCCAGCAGCCTCCGGACAGGGCAGGACGAGCAGTACTTC	CASSLRTGQDEQYF
NA	TRBV7-9	TRBJ1-1	once	TGTGCCAGCAGCTTGTCGGACTCGAAGGAAGCTTTCTTT	CASSLSDSKEAFF
TRBD1	TRBV6-1	TRBJ2-7	NA	TGTGCCAGTAGTGAAGGGACAGGGATCTACGAGCAGTACTTC	CASSEGTGIYEQYF
TRBD1	TRBV7-6	TRBJ1-2	NA	TGTGCCAGCAGCCAGTGGACAGGGCTTGATTCGGCTGGCTACACCTTC	CASSQWTGLDSAGYTF
TRBD1	TRBV6-1	TRBJ1-2	NA	TGTGCCAGCAGTGAAGCGCTTTGGGACAGGGGTAGGGTCTATGGCTACACCTTC	CASSEALWDRGRVYGYTF
TRBD2	TRBV28	TRBJ2-5	NA	TGTGCCAGCAGTTCCCCCTCGGGGCGGGGGGGCCGAGAGACCCAGTACTTC	CASSSPSGRGGRETQYF
NA	TRBV5-4	TRBJ2-4	NA	TGTGCCAGCAGCTGGTCTTCCGCTGGGGCGAACAACATTCAGTACTTC	CASSWSSAGANNIQYF
TRBD2	TRBV2	TRBJ2-1	NA	TGTGCCAGCAGTGGGGGGACTAGCGGATACAATGAGCAGTTCTTC	CASSGGTSGYNEQFF
TRBD2	TRBV2	TRBJ2-1	NA	TGTGCCAGCAGTACCCGAGAGTCGGCTAGCGGGGGGTATGAGCAGTTCTTC	CASSTRESASGGYEQFF
NA	TRBV27	TRBJ2-7	NA	TGTGCCAGCAGTCTCCGCGGAACCTCCTACGAGCAGTACTTC	CASSLRGTSYEQYF
TRBD2	TRBV27	TRBJ2-1	NA	TGTGCCAGCAGTTTCGCACTAGCGGGTAACAATGAGCAGTTCTTC	CASSFALAGNNEQFF
NA	TRBV2	TRBJ2-1	NA	TGTGCCAGCAGTGAACTCGAGCCCCACAATGAGCAGTTCTTC	CASSELEPHNEQFF
NA	TRBV7-2	TRBJ2-5	NA	TGTGCCAGCAGCTTTAGATCATCACGGGAGACCCAGTACTTC	CASSFRSSRETQYF
TRBD2	TRBV19	TRBJ2-2	NA	TGTGCCAGTAGTATACCTTGGGCTAGCGGGGGGTCCCACGGGGAGCTGTTTTTT	CASSIPWASGGSHGELFF
TRBD1	TRBV5-1	TRBJ2-5	NA	TGCGCCAGCAGCCCAAGACAGGGCGCAGAGACCCAGTACTTC	CASSPRQGAETQYF
TRBD1	TRBV27	TRBJ2-7	NA	TGTGCCAGCAGTTTCCGGGACAGGGGGGCCTACGAGCAGTACTTC	CASSFRDRGAYEQYF
NA	TRBV13	TRBJ2-1	few	TGTGCCAGCAGCAACCGGGACAATGAGCAGTTCTTC	CASSNRDNEQFF
NA	TRBV7-2	TRBJ2-2	once	TGTGCCAGCAGCGCCTCACGGCCCCTTGGGGAGCTGTTCTTT	CASSASRPLGELFF